A single sample gave rise to the 18 T cell receptor beta chains below, sequenced in a study of blood T cell repertoires in COVID-19. Generated by immunoSEQ multiplex PCR, the TCRdb table keeps only in-frame clones and is missing some. Among fewer than 400,000 clones listed, approximately 92% were seen once. Source material: PBMCs or T cells enriched from blood (not recorded which). The receptor source for this set is a woman in her twenties or thirties who had recovered from COVID-19.

This clone has a single count. The chain combines TRBV28 with TRBJ2-5; 7 bases agree with TRBD1. The CDR3 is 14 amino acids. Trimming cost V 3 bases and J 4 bases; bases outside gene matches: 5. Germline lookup yields CDR1 MDHEN and CDR2 SYDVKM. CDR3 sequence (DNA): TGTGCCAGCAGTTTCGCAGGGGGTTTAGAGACCCAGTACTTC. Translation gives CASSFAGGLETQYF.

The chain recombines TRBV19 with TRBJ2-2; no clear D. The CDR3 runs 13 residues. Germline V gives CDR1 LNHDA, CDR2 SQIVND (reference sequence). Trimming pared 7 bases from V and 1 base from J, leaving 7 bases between. The CDR3: CASTTVNTGELFF. For the CDR3, the DNA is TGTGCCAGTACGACTGTGAACACCGGGGAGCTGTTTTTT.

The rearrangement uses TRBV30 and TRBJ1-3; unclear D gene. The CDR3 runs 12 residues. Germline values: CDR1 GTSNPN, CDR2 SVGIG (reference sequence). V was cut by 5 bases and J by 4 bases, with 9 bases left in between. As DNA, the CDR3 is TGTGCCTGGGGTTATCTGGGAAACACCATATATTTT. This sequence encodes CAWGYLGNTIYF.

In DNA form, the CDR3 reads TGTGCCAGCGTGGGACAGGGGGGTCAGCCCCAGCATTTT. Protein: CASVGQGGQPQHF. V and J are TRBV28 and TRBJ1-5; 11 nucleotides align to TRBD1. Unmatched junction bases numbered 3, after V lost 8 bases and J lost 6 bases. The CDR3 contains 13 residues. CDR1 and CDR2 from the germline V gene are MDHEN and SYDVKM.

The V and J genes are TRBV11-3 and TRBJ2-2; D remains ambiguous. V lost 6 bases and J lost 5, with 4 bases in between. Germline assignment: CDR1 SGHNT and CDR2 YENEEA. The CDR3 sequence is 11 residues long. The CDR3 protein is CASSSTGELFF. The CDR3 bases are TGTGCCAGCAGTTCTACCGGGGAGCTGTTTTTT.

The chain combines TRBV13 with TRBJ2-7, with TRBD1 as a possible D gene (5 bases). Germline CDR1 and CDR2: PRHDT and FYEKMQ (reference sequence). Trimming stripped 4 bases from V and 5 bases from J, with 9 bases between. CDR3 length: 12 amino acids. The CDR3 bases are TGTGCCAGCAGCTCTACAGGTAACGAGCAGTACTTC. Protein: CASSSTGNEQYF. The full variable domain, with the rest looked up from reference TRBV13 and TRBJ2-7, is AAGVIQSPRHLIKEKRETATLKCYPIPRHDTVYWYQQGPGQDPQFLISFYEKMQSDKGSIPDRFSAQQFSDYHSELNMSSLELGDSALYFCASSSTGNEQYFGPGTRLTVT.

The CDR3 loop reads CASSVVATSGNTGELFF. The CDR3 region has the DNA TGTGCCAGCAGCGTAGTTGCGACTAGCGGGAACACCGGGGAGCTGTTTTTT. The chain has TRBV9 and TRBJ2-2; TRBD2 aligns across 9 bases. V was pared by 0 bases and J by 1 base, with 4 bases of the junction left unmatched. The CDR3 length is 17 residues. From germline, CDR1 is SGDLS and CDR2 YYNGEE.

This clone was observed a single time. The V gene is TRBV4-3, the J gene TRBJ1-1, with 9 bases matching TRBD1. The CDR3 consists of 15 residues. With 0 bases clipped from V and 10 bases from J, the junction kept 9 bases outside the gene matches. Germline V CDR1 and CDR2: LGHNA, YSLEER. The CDR3 nucleotides are TGCGCCAGCAGCCAAGAGCCGGGACAGGGTGGGGGAGCTTTCTTT. Encoded protein: CASSQEPGQGGGAFF.

The chain recombines TRBV6-5 with TRBJ2-3; weak D call: TRBD2 (5 bases). The CDR3 contains 13 residues. Trimming cost V 6 bases and J 4 bases, with 11 bases left between them. Germline assignment: CDR1 MNHEY and CDR2 SVGAGI. For the CDR3, the DNA is TGTGCCAGCAGAGTTGAGGGCGCAGATACGCAGTATTTT. Protein sequence: CASRVEGADTQYF.

This sequence joins TRBV9 and TRBJ1-6, with 8 bases matching TRBD1. The CDR3 runs to 14 residues. Trimming took 4 bases from V and 9 from J; bases not matched to a gene: 6. Germline V CDR1 and CDR2: SGDLS, YYNGEE. The CDR3 DNA follows: TGTGCCAGCAGCCCCGGTCAGGGGGCTTCACCCCTCCACTTT. Amino acids: CASSPGQGASPLHF.

In its sample, this clone was seen once. The gene calls are TRBV2 and TRBJ1-5; perhaps TRBD1 as D (5 bases). CDR1 and CDR2 (germline): SNHLY, FYNNEI. The CDR3 is 15 amino acids. V was shortened by 5 bases and J by 2 bases, with 13 bases between the two germline ends. The CDR3 DNA is TGTGCCAGCAGTATCGAAGGGGTTGGCAATCAGCCCCAGCATTTT. It encodes CASSIEGVGNQPQHF.

This clone has more than one count but fewer than ten. The chain employs TRBV19 and TRBJ2-2; TRBD2 agrees at 8 bases. After removal of 6 bases from V and 6 bases from J, the junction contained 12 bases not matched to a gene. CDR1 is LNHDA, CDR2 SQIVND, per germline (reference sequence). The CDR3 contains 16 residues. In DNA form, the CDR3 reads TGTGCCAGTAGGACCAGCGGGGGCCAGAGGGCCGGGGAGCTGTTTTTT. Translating it yields CASRTSGGQRAGELFF.

This chain uses TRBV28 with TRBJ1-4; tentatively, D is TRBD1 (5 bases). V lost 6 bases and J 3 bases, leaving 14 bases between the germline ends. The CDR3 is 15 amino acids. Per the germline V gene, CDR1 is MDHEN and CDR2 is SYDVKM. CDR3 residues: CASRSPQGPNEKLFF. The CDR3 nucleotides are TGTGCCAGCAGATCCCCTCAGGGTCCTAATGAAAAACTGTTTTTT. Based on the CDR3 plus reference TRBV28 and TRBJ1-4, the full variable domain is DVKVTQSSRYLVKRTGEKVFLECVQDMDHENMFWYRQDPGLGLRLIYFSYDVKMKEKGDIPEGYSVSREKKERFSLILESASTNQTSMYLCASRSPQGPNEKLFFGSGTQLSVL.

The chain couples TRBV28 to TRBJ1-1; no definite D call. Germline-derived CDR1 and CDR2 are MDHEN and SYDVKM. This CDR3 contains 13 residues. V was pared by 7 bases and J by 0 bases, with 9 bases between. The CDR3 region has the DNA TGTGCCAGCACCGGTTCCATGAACACTGAAGCTTTCTTT. Protein sequence: CASTGSMNTEAFF.

V and J are TRBV6-5 and TRBJ1-1; D uncertain. Germline values: CDR1 MNHEY, CDR2 SVGAGI. The ends were cut back, 6 bases at V and 0 bases at J, with 8 bases in the middle. The CDR3 covers 13 residues. CDR3 DNA: TGTGCCAGCAGCAATACATTGAACACTGAAGCTTTCTTT. Translated, it gives CASSNTLNTEAFF.

The V call is TRBV24-1, the J call TRBJ2-1; 7 nucleotides agree with TRBD2. The germline gives CDR1 KGHDR, CDR2 SFDVKD. CDR3 length equals 13 residues. V gave up 4 bases and J gave up 15 bases; unmatched junction bases: 11. CDR3 nucleotide sequence: TGTGCCACCAGTGACCCCTTAGGACTAGTGTGGTTCTTC. Its protein is CATSDPLGLVWFF.

The chain combines TRBV3-1 (or the pseudogene TRBV3-2) with TRBJ2-7; TRBD2 matches at 15 bases. After removal of 4 bases from V and 4 bases from J, the junction contained 5 bases not matched to a gene. The CDR3 totals 16 residues. Germline V gene sequence: CDR1 LGHDT, CDR2 YNNKEL (reference sequence). CDR3 amino acids: CASSPGLAGGIYEQYF. As DNA, the CDR3 is TGTGCCAGCAGCCCCGGACTAGCGGGAGGGATATACGAGCAGTACTTC.

The chain carries TRBV18 and TRBJ2-7, with a possible D match to TRBD2 (5 bases). Germline CDR1 KGHSH, CDR2 LQKENI. Trimming removed 4 bases from V and 4 bases from J, with 11 bases in between. This CDR3 contains 13 residues. CDR3 sequence: CASSRTSGYEQYF. In nucleotides, the CDR3 is TGTGCCAGCTCACGGACCTCGGGGTACGAGCAGTACTTC.